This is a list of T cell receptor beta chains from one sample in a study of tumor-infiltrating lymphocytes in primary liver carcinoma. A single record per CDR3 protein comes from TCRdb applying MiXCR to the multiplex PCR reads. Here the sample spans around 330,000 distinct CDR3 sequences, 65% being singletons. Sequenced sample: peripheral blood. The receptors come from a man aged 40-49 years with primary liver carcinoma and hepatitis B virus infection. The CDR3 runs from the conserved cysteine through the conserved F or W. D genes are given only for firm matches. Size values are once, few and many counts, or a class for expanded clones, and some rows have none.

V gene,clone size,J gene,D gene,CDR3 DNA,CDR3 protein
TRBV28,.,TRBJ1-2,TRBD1,TGTGCCAGCGGCTTGGGAGGACAGGGGAGTGATGGCCACACCTTC,CASGLGGQGSDGHTF
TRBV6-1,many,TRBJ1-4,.,TGTGCCAGCAGCTCGACAATTACGGCCGTTGAGGAAAAACTGTTTTTT,CASSSTITAVEEKLFF
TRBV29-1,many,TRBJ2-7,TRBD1,TGCAGCGCCAGGACAGGGGGCCGCGAGCAGTACTTC,CSARTGGREQYF
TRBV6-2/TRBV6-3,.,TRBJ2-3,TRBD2,TGTGCCATCATCCACCGGACTAGCGGGAGGGCTAGGGATACGCAGTATTTT,CAIIHRTSGRARDTQYF
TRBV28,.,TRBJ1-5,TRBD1,TGTGCCAGCAGGGCACACAGGGGTTATAGCAATCAGCCCCAGCATTTT,CASRAHRGYSNQPQHF
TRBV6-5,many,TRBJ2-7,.,TGTGCCAGCACCCAGAGTAGGGGCAGAACCTACGAGCAGTACTTC,CASTQSRGRTYEQYF
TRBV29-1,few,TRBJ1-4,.,TGCAGCGTTGTGGCTAGGGAGAATGAAAAACTGTTTTTT,CSVVARENEKLFF
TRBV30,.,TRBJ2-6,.,TGTGCCTGCGGGTCTGGGGCCAACGTCCTGACTTTC,CACGSGANVLTF
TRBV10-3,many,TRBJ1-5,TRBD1,TGTGCCATCAGTATAGACAGGGTGCAGCCCCAGCATTTT,CAISIDRVQPQHF
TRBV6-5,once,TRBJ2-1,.,TGTGCCATCAGCCCCATAGGCAACAATGAGCAGTTCTTC,CAISPIGNNEQFF
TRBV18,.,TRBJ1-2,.,TGTGCCAGCTCACCACCGGGCAGGCCTAACTATGGCTACACCTTC,CASSPPGRPNYGYTF
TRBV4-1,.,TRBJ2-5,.,TGCGCCAGCAGCCAAGAACAGGGCCAAGAGACCCAGTACTTC,CASSQEQGQETQYF
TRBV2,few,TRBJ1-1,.,TGTGCCAGCAGTGTCCTCTCCCTAAGGGCTGAAGCTTTCTTT,CASSVLSLRAEAFF
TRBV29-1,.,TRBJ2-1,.,TGCAGTGTTAAAGATCAGGTGAGAGATGAGCAGTTCTTC,CSVKDQVRDEQFF
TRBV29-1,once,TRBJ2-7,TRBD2,TGCAGCGCTGACCCTAGTCTGACTAGCGGTCACGGGGAGCAGTACTTC,CSADPSLTSGHGEQYF
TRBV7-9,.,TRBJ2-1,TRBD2,TGTGCCAGCAGCCCCCTTGTGGCGGGGGGGAATGAGCAGTTCTTC,CASSPLVAGGNEQFF
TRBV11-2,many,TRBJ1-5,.,TGTGCCAGCAGCTTAGAGTATAGTCAGCCCCAGCATTTT,CASSLEYSQPQHF
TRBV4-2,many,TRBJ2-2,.,TGTGCCAGCAGCCAAGATCTTGCCGCGGGCTCGAACACCGGGGAGCTGTTTTTT,CASSQDLAAGSNTGELFF
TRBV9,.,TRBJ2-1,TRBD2,TGTGCCAGCAGCGTAGAAGCGGGACTAGCGGGAGGGCCGGTCTTC,CASSVEAGLAGGPVF
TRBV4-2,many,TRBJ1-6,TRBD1,TGTGCCAGCAGCCATGCCAAACAGGGGGTTAATTCACCCCTCCACTTT,CASSHAKQGVNSPLHF